This T cell receptor beta chain was captured in a study of CXCR3-negative and CXCR3-positive naive CD8 T cells. TRB cDNA was prepared as libraries by UMI-labeled 5' RACE. TCRdb re-called the 5' RACE reads and catalogs CDR3 proteins one per entry, DNA excluded. The sample's table shows 140,000 to 150,000 distinct CDR3 sequences. Study findings and constraints: Diversity ran similarly high across both naive subsets but far lower in memory CD8+ cells. TRB CDR3 hydrophobicity was greater in CXCR3-positive naive cells than in CXCR3-negative naive cells.

Remarks on this clonotype: Its antigen is unknown.

The sample consisted of naive CXCR3+ CD8+ T cells from blood. As to subset: CD45RO-CCR7+CD27+CD95- naive CD8+ T cells expressing CXCR3 (TNR3+). This receptor was obtained from a human donor in good health. Some clones in this sample may be carry-over from other donors' samples.

CDR3 in amino acids: CASSGAEGLGTTEAFF. J is TRBJ1-1 and V is TRBV5-1; TCRdb reports TRBD1, a call that lacks DNA to check it against. The CDR3 has 16 amino acids. Germline V gene sequence: CDR1 SGHRS, CDR2 YFSETQ.